Listed here is a single T cell receptor beta chain. As processed by the authors: Amplification from reference gene primers served as the basis for estimated nucleated cell counts. Sequencing used immunoSEQ multiplex PCR; TCRdb keeps in-frame clones, though not all of them. V and J calls and clone size are given by that table; D and trimming were obtained from the DNA. The sample records under 30,000 clones, 85% to 90% being singletons. The record originates from a study of blood T cell repertoires in COVID-19. Whole-study context: PBMCs, B-cell-depleted T cells, or T cells were the source of the cDNA or gDNA that made up the material.

The source of this sequence is an elderly man with acute or convalescent COVID-19. The specimen sequenced was peripheral blood.

In DNA form, the CDR3 reads TGCAGTGCTAGTGCCCTTCGACAGGTGGATCTCCACTTT. Translation: CSASALRQVDLHF. The chain carries TRBV20-1 and TRBJ1-6; tentative D call: TRBD1 (6 bases). With 3 bases removed from V and 16 bases from J, the gap between germline ends came to 19 bases. The CDR3 totals 13 residues. Per germline, CDR1 DFQATT and CDR2 SNEGSKA (reference sequence).